This T cell receptor beta chain derives from a study of blood T cell repertoires in COVID-19. Germline V gene sequence: CDR1 SNHLY, CDR2 FYNNEI. The CDR3 is 13 residues long. V shed 4 bases and J shed 7 bases, with 10 bases lying between them. This clone was seen just once. Under the authors' procedure: Reference gene primer amplification gave nucleated cell count estimates. Libraries were prepared by immunoSEQ multiplex PCR; TCRdb keeps only in-frame clonotypes and omits some of them. The V and J calls and clone size were taken over from that table, and D and trimming were inferred from the DNA. Among fewer than 110,000 clones listed, 84% were seen once.

The source of this sequence is a human donor in a cohort sampled during active COVID-19. The rearrangement links TRBV2 to TRBJ2-2, with D hard to call. Sequenced: peripheral blood. The CDR3 nucleotides are TGTGCCAGCAGTGTTAAGAGTAGCGGGGAGCTGTTTTTT. This translates into CASSVKSSGELFF.